This T cell receptor beta chain was sequenced during a study of blood T cell repertoires in COVID-19. Original processing notes: Counts of nucleated cells, estimated from reference gene primer amplification, were obtained. Produced via immunoSEQ multiplex PCR; TCRdb's table is partial and in-frame only. The V and J calls and clone size come from that table; D and trimming were worked out from the DNA. The profile shows under 350,000 clones, 80% to 90% of them singletons. In germline, CDR1 is LGHDT, CDR2 YNNKEL (reference sequence). V trimming: 1 base; J trimming: 7 bases; junction bases outside the gene matches: 12. The length of the CDR3 is 16 residues. Enrollees, roughly 18 to 89 years old, lived in 24 US areas.

The rearrangement links TRBV3-1 (or the pseudogene TRBV3-2) to TRBJ1-2, with TRBD1 identical over 7 bases. This TCR derives from a woman between 35 and 50 years old with acute COVID-19. Material for sequencing was PBMCs or T cells enriched from blood (not recorded which). CDR3 nucleotides: TGTGCCAGCAGCCAAGGCTGGGACAGCAGGGAGCGTGGCTACACCTTC. Its translation is CASSQGWDSRERGYTF.